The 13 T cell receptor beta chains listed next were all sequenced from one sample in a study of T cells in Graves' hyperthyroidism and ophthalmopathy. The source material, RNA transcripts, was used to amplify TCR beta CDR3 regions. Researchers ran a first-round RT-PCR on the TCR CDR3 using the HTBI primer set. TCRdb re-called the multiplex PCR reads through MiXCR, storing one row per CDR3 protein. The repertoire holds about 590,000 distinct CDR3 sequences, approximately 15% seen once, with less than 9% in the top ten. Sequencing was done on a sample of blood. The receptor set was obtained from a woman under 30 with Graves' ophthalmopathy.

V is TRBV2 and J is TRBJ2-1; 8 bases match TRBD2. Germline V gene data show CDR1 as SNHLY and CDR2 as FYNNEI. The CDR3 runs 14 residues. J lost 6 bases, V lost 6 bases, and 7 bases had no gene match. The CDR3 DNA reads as TGTGCCAGCAGGGGCGCGGGAGGTTCCAATGAGCAGTTCTTC. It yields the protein CASRGAGGSNEQFF.

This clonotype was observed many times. The CDR3: CASSFEGASTDTQYF. CDR3 nucleotide sequence: TGTGCCAGCAGTTTCGAGGGGGCATCAACAGATACGCAGTATTTT. The rearrangement uses TRBV12-3 or TRBV12-4 and TRBJ2-3; 7 nucleotides agree with TRBD1. V lost 3 bases and J lost 3; bases outside the gene matches: 6. The CDR3 spans 15 residues.

The CDR3 here is CSARDYKGLNYGYTF. DNA of the CDR3: TGCAGTGCTAGAGATTATAAAGGGCTAAACTATGGCTACACCTTC. V usage is TRBV20-1 and J usage is TRBJ1-2; D is ambiguous. Trimming took 0 bases from V and 2 from J, leaving 13 bases between them. There are 15 residues in the CDR3. Germline V gene lookup returns CDR1 DFQATT and CDR2 SNEGSKA (reference sequence).

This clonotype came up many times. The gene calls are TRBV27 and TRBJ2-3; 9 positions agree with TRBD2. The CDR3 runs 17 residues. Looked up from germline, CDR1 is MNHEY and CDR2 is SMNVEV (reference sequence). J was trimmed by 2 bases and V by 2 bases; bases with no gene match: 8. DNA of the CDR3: TGTGCCAGCAGTTTAAAAGGGACTAGCAGATACACAGATACGCAGTATTTT. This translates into CASSLKGTSRYTDTQYF.

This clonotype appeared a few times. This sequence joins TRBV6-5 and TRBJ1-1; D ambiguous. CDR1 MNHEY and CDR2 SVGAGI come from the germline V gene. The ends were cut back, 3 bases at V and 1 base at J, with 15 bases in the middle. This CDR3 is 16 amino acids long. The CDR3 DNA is TGTGCCAGCAGTTATAGGAGCCTACAGTGGAACACTGAAGCTTTCTTT. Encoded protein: CASSYRSLQWNTEAFF.

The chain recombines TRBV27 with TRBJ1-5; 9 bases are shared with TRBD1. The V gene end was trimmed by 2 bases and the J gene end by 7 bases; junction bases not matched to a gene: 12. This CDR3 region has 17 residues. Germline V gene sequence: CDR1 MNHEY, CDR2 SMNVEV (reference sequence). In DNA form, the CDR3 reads TGTGCCAGCAGTTTAAGGGGGACAGGGTATGTGGTACAGCCCCAGCATTTT. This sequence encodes CASSLRGTGYVVQPQHF.

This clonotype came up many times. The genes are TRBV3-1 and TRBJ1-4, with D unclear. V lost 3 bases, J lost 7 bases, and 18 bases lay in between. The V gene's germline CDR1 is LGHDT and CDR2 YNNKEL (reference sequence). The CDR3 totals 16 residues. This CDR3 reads CASSQKHTPRGEKLFF. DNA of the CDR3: TGTGCCAGCAGCCAGAAACACACGCCCCGGGGTGAAAAACTGTTTTTT.

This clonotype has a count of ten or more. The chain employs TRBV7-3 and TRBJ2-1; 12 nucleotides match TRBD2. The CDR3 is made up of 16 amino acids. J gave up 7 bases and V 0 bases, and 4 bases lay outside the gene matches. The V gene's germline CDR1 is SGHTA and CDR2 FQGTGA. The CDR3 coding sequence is TGTGCCAGCAGCTTAACAGGGCTAGCGGGAGGGAATGAGCAGTTCTTC. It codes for CASSLTGLAGGNEQFF.

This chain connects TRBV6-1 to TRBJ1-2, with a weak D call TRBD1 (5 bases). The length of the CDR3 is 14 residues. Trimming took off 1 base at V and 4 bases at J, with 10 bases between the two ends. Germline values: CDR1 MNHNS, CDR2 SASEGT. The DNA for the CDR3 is TGTGCCAGCAGTGAAGAACCGGGGCCCTATGGCTACACCTTC. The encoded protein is CASSEEPGPYGYTF.

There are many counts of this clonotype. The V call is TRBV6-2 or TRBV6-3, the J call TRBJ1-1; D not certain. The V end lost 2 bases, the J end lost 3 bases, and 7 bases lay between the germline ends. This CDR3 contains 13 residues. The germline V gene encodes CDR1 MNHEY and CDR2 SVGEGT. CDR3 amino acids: CASSYRSDTEAFF. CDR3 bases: TGTGCCAGCAGTTACCGATCTGACACTGAAGCTTTCTTT.

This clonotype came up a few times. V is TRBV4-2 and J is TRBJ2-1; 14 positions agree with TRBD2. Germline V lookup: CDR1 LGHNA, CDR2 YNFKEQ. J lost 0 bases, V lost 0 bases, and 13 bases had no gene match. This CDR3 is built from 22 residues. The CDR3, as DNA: TGTGCCAGCAGCCAAGAAAGGGGACTAGCGGGAGACTTATCGCTCTCCTACAATGAGCAGTTCTTC. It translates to CASSQERGLAGDLSLSYNEQFF.

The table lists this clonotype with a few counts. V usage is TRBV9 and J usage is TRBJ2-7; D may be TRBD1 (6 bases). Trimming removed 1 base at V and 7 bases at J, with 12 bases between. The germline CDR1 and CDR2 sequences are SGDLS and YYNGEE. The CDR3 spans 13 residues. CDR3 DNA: TGTGCCAGCAGCGTACTACCAGGGGTTGAGCAGTACTTC. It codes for CASSVLPGVEQYF.

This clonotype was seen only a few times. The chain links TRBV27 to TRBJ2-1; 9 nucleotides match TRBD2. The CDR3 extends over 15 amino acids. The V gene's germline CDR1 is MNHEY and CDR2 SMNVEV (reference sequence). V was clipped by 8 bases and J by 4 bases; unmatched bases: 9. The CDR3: CASRKSGGRYNEQFF. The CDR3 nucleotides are TGTGCCAGCCGCAAAAGCGGGGGGCGTTACAATGAGCAGTTCTTC.